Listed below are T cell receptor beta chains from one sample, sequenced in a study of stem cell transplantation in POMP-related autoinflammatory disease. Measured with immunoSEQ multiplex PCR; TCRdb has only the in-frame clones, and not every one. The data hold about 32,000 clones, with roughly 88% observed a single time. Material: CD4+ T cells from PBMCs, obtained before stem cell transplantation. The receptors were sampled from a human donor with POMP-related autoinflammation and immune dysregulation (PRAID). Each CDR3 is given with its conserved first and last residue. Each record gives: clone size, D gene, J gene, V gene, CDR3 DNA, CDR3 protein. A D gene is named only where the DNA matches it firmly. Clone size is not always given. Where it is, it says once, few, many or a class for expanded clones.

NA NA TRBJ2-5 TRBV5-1 TGCGCCAGCAGCCTCGGGAGTAAGGAGACCCAGTACTTC CASSLGSKETQYF
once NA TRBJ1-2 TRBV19 TGTGCCAGTAGTATCGACAGAAACTATGGCTACACCTTC CASSIDRNYGYTF
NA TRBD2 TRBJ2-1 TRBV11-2 TGTGCCAGCAGCTTTAGCGGGGGGGCCCATGAGCAGTTCTTC CASSFSGGAHEQFF
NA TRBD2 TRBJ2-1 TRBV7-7 TGTGCTAGCAGCTTAACTAGCGGGAGAGGAAATGAGCAGTTCTTC CASSLTSGRGNEQFF
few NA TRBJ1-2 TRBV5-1 TGCGCCAGCAGCTTGGCCAGGGGATATGGCTACACCTTC CASSLARGYGYTF
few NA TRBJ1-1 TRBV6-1 TGTGCCAGCAGTGAAGGGACACGGAACACTGAAGCTTTCTTT CASSEGTRNTEAFF
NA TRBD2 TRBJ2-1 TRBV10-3 TGTGCCATCAGGCCACTAGCGGGAGATCACAATGAGCAGTTCTTC CAIRPLAGDHNEQFF
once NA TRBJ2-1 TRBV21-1 TGTGCCAGCAGCAAAGGGACGATCGACAATGAGCAGTTCTTC CASSKGTIDNEQFF
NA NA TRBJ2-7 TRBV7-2 TGTGCCAGCAGCTTACAGGGCCCAGGGGACCACGAGCAGTACTTC CASSLQGPGDHEQYF
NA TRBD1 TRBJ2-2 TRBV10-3 TGTGCCATCAGAACCGGGACAGGGGTCACCGGGGAGCTGTTTTTT CAIRTGTGVTGELFF
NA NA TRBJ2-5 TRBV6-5 TGTGCCAGCAGTTACTCCGGGAGCCTAGAGACCCAGTACTTC CASSYSGSLETQYF
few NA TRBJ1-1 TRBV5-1 TGCGCCAGCAGCCACTCGACGGACACTGAAGCTTTCTTT CASSHSTDTEAFF
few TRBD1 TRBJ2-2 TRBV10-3 TGTGCCATCAGTGACCCGGCCCGACAGGGGGCCTTACGGGAGCTGTTTTTT CAISDPARQGALRELFF
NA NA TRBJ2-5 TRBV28 TGTGCCACGGAGACAGTAAAAGAGACCCAGTACTTC CATETVKETQYF
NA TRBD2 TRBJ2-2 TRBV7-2 TGTGCCAGCAGCTATCCCGGGACTAGGGGTTCCGGGGAGCTGTTTTTT CASSYPGTRGSGELFF
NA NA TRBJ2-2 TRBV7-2 TGTGCCAGCAGACGAACCGGGACGATCACCGGGGAGCTGTTTTTT CASRRTGTITGELFF